This T cell receptor (beta chain) emerged from a study of blood T cell repertoires in COVID-19. Profiled with immunoSEQ multiplex PCR; TCRdb holds only in-frame clones, not every one. The sample shows 140,000 to 150,000 clones, 88% of them seen only once. The sample holds a few counts of this clone. The CDR3 contains 20 residues. V shed 6 bases and J 7 bases; nucleotides not matched to a gene: 24. CDR1 and CDR2 from the germline V gene are KGHSH and LQKENI. The TCR originated in a woman aged 25-40 years with acute COVID-19. The rearrangement joins TRBV18 to TRBJ2-1; 10 bases are shared with TRBD2. Input material: PBMCs or T cells enriched from blood (not recorded which). The CDR3 nucleotides read TGTGCCAGCTCGCCTACACCGGGGCAGGCGGCTAGCGGGAGTATGAATGAGCAGTTCTTC. It translates to CASSPTPGQAASGSMNEQFF. The variable domain in full, with the rest retrieved from reference TRBV18 and TRBJ2-1, is NAGVMQNPRHLVRRRGQEARLRCSPMKGHSHVYWYRQLPEEGLKFMVYLQKENIIDESGMPKERFSAEFPKEGPSILRIQQVVRGDSAAYFCASSPTPGQAASGSMNEQFFGPGTRLTVL.